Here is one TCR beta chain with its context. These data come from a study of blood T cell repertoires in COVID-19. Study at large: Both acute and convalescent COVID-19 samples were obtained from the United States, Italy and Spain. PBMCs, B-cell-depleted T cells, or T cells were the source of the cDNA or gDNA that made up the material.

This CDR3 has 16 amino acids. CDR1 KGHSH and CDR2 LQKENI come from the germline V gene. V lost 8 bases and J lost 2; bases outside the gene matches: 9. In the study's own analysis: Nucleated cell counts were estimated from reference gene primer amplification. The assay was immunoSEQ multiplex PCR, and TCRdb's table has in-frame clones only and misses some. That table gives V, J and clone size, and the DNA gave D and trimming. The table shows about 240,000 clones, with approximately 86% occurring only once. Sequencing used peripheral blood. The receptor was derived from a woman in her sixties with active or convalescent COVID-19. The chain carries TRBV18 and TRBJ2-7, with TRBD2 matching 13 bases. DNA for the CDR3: TGTGCCAGCACCTCCGGGACTAGCGGGACTACCTACGAGCAGTACTTC. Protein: CASTSGTSGTTYEQYF.